This T cell receptor (beta chain) was found in a study of blood T cell repertoires in COVID-19. In the study overall: Sites in the United States, Italy and Spain provided acute and convalescent COVID-19 samples. PBMCs, B-cell-depleted T cells, or T cells were the source of the cDNA or gDNA that made up the material.

The V gene's germline CDR1 is SQVTM and CDR2 ANQGSEA. Deletions cut 7 bases from V and 8 bases from J, with 17 bases between. The CDR3 runs to 13 residues. The sample holds many counts of this clone. Authors' methods: Quantification of nucleated cells was approximated via reference gene primer amplification. Only in-frame clones appear in the TCRdb table, and some are missing; sequencing was by immunoSEQ multiplex PCR. That table is the source of V, J and clone size, and D and trimming were worked out from the DNA. The table has around 160,000 clones, roughly four fifths seen once. The chain recombines TRBV29-1 with TRBJ1-4; D ambiguous. The receptor comes from a human donor in a cohort sampled during active COVID-19. Sequencing used peripheral blood. CDR3 nucleotides: TGCAGCGCCACGAGGGCCTTGGGGGAAAAACTGTTTTTT. Its protein product is CSATRALGEKLFF. The variable domain in full, with the rest retrieved from reference TRBV29-1 and TRBJ1-4, is SAVISQKPSRDICQRGTSLTIQCQVDSQVTMMFWYRQQPGQSLTLIATANQGSEATYESGFVIDKFPISRPNLTFSTLTVSNMSPEDSSIYLCSATRALGEKLFFGSGTQLSVL.